This T cell receptor (beta chain) comes out of a study of liver allograft versus peripheral blood T cells. Looking at the study overall: Recipients' peripheral blood supplied the T cell receptor repertoires against which those in transplanted livers were compared. Points from the study as a whole: Repertoires found inside liver allografts reportedly differed from T cell receptor repertoires in peripheral blood.

In its sample, this clonotype ranks as medium-sized. Its antigen is not known. Each CDR3 protein gets one entry after TCRdb re-called the reads with MiXCR. The profile shows 1,800 or so distinct CDR3 sequences, roughly 15% of them singletons. The CDR3 has 14 amino acids. V shed 0 bases and J shed 3 bases, with 6 bases lying between them. Germline CDR1 and CDR2: MNHNS and SASEGT. This clonotype originated in a human patient who had a liver transplant. Among the T cells, some may be from the graft donor. The V and J genes are TRBV6-1 and TRBJ2-1, with a tentative D call TRBD1 (6 bases). CDR3 nucleotide sequence: TGTGCCAGCAGTGAAGCAGGGGGCTACAATGAGCAGTTCTTC. Translation: CASSEAGGYNEQFF.